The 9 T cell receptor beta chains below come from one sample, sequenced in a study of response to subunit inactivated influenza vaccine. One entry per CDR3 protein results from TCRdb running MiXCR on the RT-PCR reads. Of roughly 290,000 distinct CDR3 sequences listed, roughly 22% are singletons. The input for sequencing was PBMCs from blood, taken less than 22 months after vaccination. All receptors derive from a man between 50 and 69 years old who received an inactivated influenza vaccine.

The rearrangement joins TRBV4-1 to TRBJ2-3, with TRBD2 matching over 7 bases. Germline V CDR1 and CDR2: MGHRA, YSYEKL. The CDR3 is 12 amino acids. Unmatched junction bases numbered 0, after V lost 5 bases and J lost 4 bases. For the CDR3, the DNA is TGCGCCAGCAGCGCGGGAGCAGATACGCAGTATTTT. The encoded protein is CASSAGADTQYF.

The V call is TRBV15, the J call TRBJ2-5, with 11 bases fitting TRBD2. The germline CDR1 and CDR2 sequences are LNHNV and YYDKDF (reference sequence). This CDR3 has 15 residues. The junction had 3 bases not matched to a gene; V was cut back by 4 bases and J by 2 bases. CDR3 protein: CATSTRLAGQETQYF. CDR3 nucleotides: TGTGCCACCAGCACAAGACTAGCGGGGCAAGAGACCCAGTACTTC. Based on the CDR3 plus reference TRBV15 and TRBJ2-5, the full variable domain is DAMVIQNPRYQVTQFGKPVTLSCSQTLNHNVMYWYQQKSSQAPKLLFHYYDKDFNNEADTPDNFQSRRPNTSFCFLDIRSPGLGDTAMYLCATSTRLAGQETQYFGPGTRLLVL.

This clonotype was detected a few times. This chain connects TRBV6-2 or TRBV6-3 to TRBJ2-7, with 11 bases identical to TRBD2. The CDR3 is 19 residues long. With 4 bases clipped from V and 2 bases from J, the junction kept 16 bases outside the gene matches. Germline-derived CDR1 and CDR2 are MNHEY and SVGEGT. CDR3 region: CASSWTGTSGPKGPYEQYF. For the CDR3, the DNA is TGTGCCAGCAGTTGGACCGGGACTAGCGGCCCTAAGGGTCCCTACGAGCAGTACTTC.

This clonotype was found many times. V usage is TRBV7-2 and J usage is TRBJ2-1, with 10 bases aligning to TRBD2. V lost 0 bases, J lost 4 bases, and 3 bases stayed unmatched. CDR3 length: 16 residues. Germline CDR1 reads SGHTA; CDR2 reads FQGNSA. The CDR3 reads CASSLASGRGYNEQFF. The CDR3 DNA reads TGTGCCAGCAGCTTAGCCAGCGGGAGGGGGTACAATGAGCAGTTCTTC.

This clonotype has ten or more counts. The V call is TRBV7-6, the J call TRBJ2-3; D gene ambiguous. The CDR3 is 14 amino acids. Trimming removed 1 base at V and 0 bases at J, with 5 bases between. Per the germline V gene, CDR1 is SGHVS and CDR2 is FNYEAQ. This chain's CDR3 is CASSLEASTDTQYF. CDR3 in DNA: TGTGCCAGCAGCTTAGAGGCGAGCACAGATACGCAGTATTTT.

DNA of the CDR3: TGCAGTGCTAGAGGGGACAGGTGGAACACTGAAGCTTTCTTT. Its protein product is CSARGDRWNTEAFF. V and J are TRBV20-1 and TRBJ1-1; 8 positions agree with TRBD1. The CDR3 loop spans 14 amino acids. The V gene's germline CDR1 is DFQATT and CDR2 SNEGSKA (reference sequence). V lost 1 base to trimming and J lost 1 base; unmatched junction nucleotides: 2.

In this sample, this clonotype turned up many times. CDR3 protein: CASSLGSNTGELFF. CDR3 coding DNA: TGTGCCAGCAGCTTAGGCTCCAACACCGGGGAGCTGTTTTTT. The chain couples TRBV7-2 to TRBJ2-2; D remains ambiguous. CDR1 SGHTA and CDR2 FQGNSA come from the germline V gene. V was trimmed by 1 base and J by 2 bases, leaving 5 bases between them. The length of the CDR3 is 14 residues.

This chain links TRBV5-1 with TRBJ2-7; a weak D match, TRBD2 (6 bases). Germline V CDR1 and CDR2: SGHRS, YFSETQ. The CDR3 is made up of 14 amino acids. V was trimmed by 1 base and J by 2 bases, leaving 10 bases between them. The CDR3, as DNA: TGCGCCAGCAGCTTGTCCGGGGGACCCTACGAGCAGTACTTC. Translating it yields CASSLSGGPYEQYF.

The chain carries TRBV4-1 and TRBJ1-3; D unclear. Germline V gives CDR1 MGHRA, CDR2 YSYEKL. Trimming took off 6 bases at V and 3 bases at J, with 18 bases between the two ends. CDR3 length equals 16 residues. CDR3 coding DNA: TGCGCCAGCAGTCGCCTATTGGGGATTGATGGAAACACCATATATTTT. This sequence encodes CASSRLLGIDGNTIYF.